A selection of T cell receptor beta chains follows, all from one sample in a study of blood T cell repertoires in COVID-19. TCRdb's table, derived via immunoSEQ multiplex PCR, lists solely in-frame clones and lacks some. The data show roughly 56,000 clones, with more than 85% seen just once and about 6.5% held by the top ten. The sequenced material came from peripheral blood. These receptors originate from a man aged 45 to 65 with active COVID-19. Both conserved end residues are part of each CDR3. Fields, in order: V gene, J gene, CDR3 protein.

V gene: TRBV6-2/TRBV6-3; J gene: TRBJ2-3; CDR3 protein: CASSFTVAGGKDSDTQYF
V gene: TRBV5-5; J gene: TRBJ2-7; CDR3 protein: CASSYQGLGTYEQYF
V gene: TRBV18; J gene: TRBJ1-5; CDR3 protein: CASSPLSGPSGQPQHF
V gene: TRBV19; J gene: TRBJ1-1; CDR3 protein: CASSIVPGAAFF
V gene: TRBV2; J gene: TRBJ2-5; CDR3 protein: CASSDRGFQETQYF
V gene: TRBV27; J gene: TRBJ2-1; CDR3 protein: CASSLTRYYNEQFF
V gene: TRBV7-8; J gene: TRBJ1-6; CDR3 protein: CASSFQNSPLHF
V gene: TRBV2; J gene: TRBJ1-5; CDR3 protein: CASSRWTGENQPQHF
V gene: TRBV28; J gene: TRBJ1-6; CDR3 protein: CASTRGTGDGSSPLHF
V gene: TRBV30; J gene: TRBJ1-6; CDR3 protein: CAWSPGNSPLHF
V gene: TRBV6-5; J gene: TRBJ2-7; CDR3 protein: CASIGASYEQYF
V gene: TRBV19; J gene: TRBJ1-2; CDR3 protein: CASSPGTGFSDYGYTF
V gene: TRBV11-2; J gene: TRBJ1-1; CDR3 protein: CASSVGGRNTEAFF
V gene: TRBV27; J gene: TRBJ1-1; CDR3 protein: CASSRGDRGYTEAFF
V gene: TRBV2; J gene: TRBJ2-7; CDR3 protein: CASSEVRGNEQYF
V gene: TRBV6-4; J gene: TRBJ2-2; CDR3 protein: CASSLWGQGPLYYTGELFF
V gene: TRBV5-6; J gene: TRBJ2-1; CDR3 protein: CASSSTGTGNNEQFF
V gene: TRBV5-1; J gene: TRBJ2-3; CDR3 protein: CASRTASGRASSTDTQYF
V gene: TRBV6-2/TRBV6-3; J gene: TRBJ2-5; CDR3 protein: CASSYASGQETQYF
V gene: TRBV6-5; J gene: TRBJ2-2; CDR3 protein: CASPKEGDAGELFF
V gene: TRBV27; J gene: TRBJ1-6; CDR3 protein: CASTHRRDRGPSHNSPLHF
V gene: TRBV5-8; J gene: TRBJ1-3; CDR3 protein: CASSSRLLMSGNTIYF